Below are 9 T cell receptor beta chains sequenced from a single sample in a study of T-cell reconstitution after alpha-beta-depleted transplantation in children. The TCRbeta library was prepared with unique molecular identifiers. TCRdb called the PCR reads again in MiXCR, with one record for every CDR3 protein. This table has roughly 180,000 distinct CDR3 sequences, about 14% appearing once. This material consisted of PBMCs from the stem cell graft donor, taken from the stem cell graft. These receptors were taken from a human donor who donated a stem cell graft to a child with acute lymphoblastic leukemia.

This clonotype was seen a few times. This sequence joins TRBV19 and TRBJ2-5, with 7 bases matching TRBD2. This CDR3 region has 14 residues. V lost 3 bases and J lost 2; bases outside the gene matches: 3. Germline CDR1 LNHDA, CDR2 SQIVND (reference sequence). The DNA for the CDR3 is TGTGCCAGTAGTATCTCTAGCGGACAAGAGACCCAGTACTTC. Translated, it gives CASSISSGQETQYF.

As concerns this clonotype: One end of the junction is discordant with germline, which a read error may explain. The chain combines TRBV16 with TRBJ1-5; 8 bases are a match to TRBD1. Germline lookup yields CDR1 KGHSY and CDR2 FQNENV. This CDR3 is 16 amino acids long. CDR3 residues: CASSQRLDRGNRPQHF. The CDR3 DNA reads as TGTGCCAGCAGCCAGCGCCTCGACAGGGGAAATCGGCCCCAGCATTTT.

This clonotype was detected many times. The chain uses TRBV7-8 and TRBJ1-6; D unclear. V gave up 1 base and J gave up 4 bases, with 11 bases separating them. The CDR3 length is 16 residues. The germline gives CDR1 SGHVS, CDR2 FQNEAQ. CDR3 residues: CASSLGASSYNSPLHF. The CDR3 region has the DNA TGTGCCAGCAGCTTAGGCGCCAGCTCGTATAATTCACCCCTCCACTTT.

This clonotype was counted at least ten times. The J gene is TRBJ2-5, the V gene TRBV13; D ambiguous. The germline V gene has CDR1 PRHDT and CDR2 FYEKMQ (reference sequence). Between the trimmed V and J ends, which lost 3 bases and 5 bases, there was a span of 7 bases. The CDR3 runs 12 residues. For the CDR3, the DNA is TGTGCCAGCAGCTTCCATAGGGAGACCCAGTACTTC. This translates into CASSFHRETQYF.

The sample holds many counts of this clonotype. The chain joins TRBV20-1 to TRBJ2-7; 10 bases are a match to TRBD2. Germline assignment: CDR1 DFQATT and CDR2 SNEGSKA (reference sequence). This CDR3 spans 16 amino acids. The V gene end was trimmed by 0 bases and the J gene end by 5 bases; junction bases not matched to a gene: 10. The CDR3 loop is CSARDWETSGNNEQYF. CDR3 DNA: TGCAGTGCTAGAGATTGGGAAACTAGCGGGAACAACGAGCAGTACTTC.

In its sample, this clonotype was seen many times. The chain is built from TRBV25-1 and TRBJ2-1; 7 nucleotides align to TRBD1. The CDR3 has 18 amino acids. The V segment lost 3 bases and the J segment 0 bases; nucleotides outside the gene matches: 11. Germline values: CDR1 MGHDK, CDR2 SYGVNS. The CDR3 DNA reads as TGTGCCAGCAGTGATTCCCGGACAGGTGACTCCTCCTACAATGAGCAGTTCTTC. It yields the protein CASSDSRTGDSSYNEQFF.

This clonotype showed up many times. The rearrangement joins TRBV6-1 to TRBJ1-6; 7 positions agree with TRBD1. V lost 3 bases to trimming and J lost 10 bases; unmatched junction nucleotides: 9. There are 15 residues in the CDR3. CDR1 is MNHNS and CDR2 is SASEGT in the germline V gene. The CDR3 DNA sequence: TGTGCCAGCAGTGAGCGACAGGGCTTTGGATCACCCCTCCACTTT. Encoded protein: CASSERQGFGSPLHF.

The chain is built from TRBV20-1 and TRBJ1-2; 7 bases match TRBD1. This CDR3 has 16 amino acids. V lost 0 bases to trimming and J lost 8 bases; unmatched junction nucleotides: 15. Germline CDR1 DFQATT, CDR2 SNEGSKA (reference sequence). DNA for the CDR3: TGCAGTGCTAGAGATAGGGAGATCCGACAGGGATGGGGCTACACCTTC. Amino acids: CSARDREIRQGWGYTF.

This clonotype was detected ten times or more. The chain carries TRBV5-1 and TRBJ2-3; the D gene is possibly TRBD2 (6 bases). The V gene's germline CDR1 is SGHRS and CDR2 YFSETQ. The CDR3 length is 14 residues. Trimming left V 3 bases short and J 4 bases short, with 12 bases between. The CDR3 DNA is TGCGCCAGCAGCTCGACCGCGGGGTCAGATACGCAGTATTTT. Its protein product is CASSSTAGSDTQYF. Full variable domain (missing parts from reference TRBV5-1 and TRBJ2-3): KAGVTQTPRYLIKTRGQQVTLSCSPISGHRSVSWYQQTPGQGLQFLFEYFSETQRNKGNFPGRFSGRQFSNSRSEMNVSTLELGDSALYLCASSSTAGSDTQYFGPGTRLTVL.